This TCR beta chain was sequenced during a study of OX40 agonist ivuxolimab in advanced cancers. The overall study: Dose-escalation cases comprised hepatocellular carcinoma, melanoma, renal cell or head and neck cancer.

Study-level points and caveats: Clonal expansion by week 6 occurred in CD4+ and CD8+ blood T cells (at 0.1 to 3.0 mg/kg). Among the lowest peripheral clonal expansion occurred in 0.1-3.0 mg/kg partial responders.

On this clone: What it recognizes is unknown.

From germline, CDR1 is SNHLY and CDR2 FYNNEI. V shed 1 base and J shed 0 bases, with 6 bases lying between them. The CDR3 is 14 residues long. Some clones are missing from TCRdb's copy, which holds only in-frame ones; the method was immunoSEQ multiplex PCR. The repertoire holds 60,000 or so clones, with approximately 88% as singletons. This material consisted of CD4+ or CD8+ T cells sorted from blood, taken in a trial of the OX40 agonist ivuxolimab. This clonotype was sampled from an adult with an advanced solid tumor such as melanoma, head and neck, liver or kidney cancer. V is TRBV2 and J is TRBJ1-1; D remains ambiguous. CDR3 region: CASSEGGLNTEAFF. The CDR3 bases are TGTGCCAGCAGTGAAGGCGGGTTGAACACTGAAGCTTTCTTT.